This TCR beta chain came from a study of blood T cell repertoires in COVID-19. Study details: Material from acute and convalescent COVID-19 was sourced from the United States, Italy and Spain. T cells, B-cell-depleted T cells, or PBMCs supplied cDNA or gDNA.

Some clones are missing from TCRdb's copy, which holds only in-frame ones; the method was immunoSEQ multiplex PCR. The sample yields 50,000 to 65,000 clones, roughly 87% seen once. V lost 6 bases to trimming and J lost 5 bases; unmatched junction nucleotides: 3. The germline CDR1 and CDR2 sequences are LNHDA and SQIVND (reference sequence). CDR3 length: 14 amino acids. The chain employs TRBV19 and TRBJ2-5; 13 bases fit TRBD2. This clonotype was obtained from a woman older than 75 with COVID-19, enrolled during active disease. Source material: peripheral blood. CDR3: CASRGLAGSETQYF. The DNA for the CDR3 is TGTGCCAGTAGGGGACTAGCGGGGTCGGAGACCCAGTACTTC.